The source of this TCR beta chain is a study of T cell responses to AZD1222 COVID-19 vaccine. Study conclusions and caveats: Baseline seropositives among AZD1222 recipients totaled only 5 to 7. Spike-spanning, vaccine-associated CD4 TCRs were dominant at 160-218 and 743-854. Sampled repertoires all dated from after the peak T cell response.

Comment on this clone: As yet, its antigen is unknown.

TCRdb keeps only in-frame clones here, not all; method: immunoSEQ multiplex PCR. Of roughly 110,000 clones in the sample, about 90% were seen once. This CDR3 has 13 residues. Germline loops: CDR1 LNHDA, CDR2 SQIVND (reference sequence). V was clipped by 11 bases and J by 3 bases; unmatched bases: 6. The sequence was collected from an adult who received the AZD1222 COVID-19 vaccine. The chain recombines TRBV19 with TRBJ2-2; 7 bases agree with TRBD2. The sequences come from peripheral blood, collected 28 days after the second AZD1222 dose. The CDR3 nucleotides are TGTGCCGGGCAGCGGGGAGACACCGGGGAGCTGTTTTTT. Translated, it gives CAGQRGDTGELFF. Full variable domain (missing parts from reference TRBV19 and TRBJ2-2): DGGITQSPKYLFRKEGQNVTLSCEQNLNHDAMYWYRQDPGQGLRLIYYSQIVNDFQKGDIAEGYSVSREKKESFPLTVTSAQKNPTAFYLCAGQRGDTGELFFGEGSRLTVL.